This TCR beta chain was obtained from a study of identical twins. Ten or more counts support this clonotype. Trimming cost V 5 bases and J 6 bases; bases outside gene matches: 2. The CDR3 has 13 residues. From the 5' RACE reads, TCRdb called clonotypes with MiXCR, one entry per CDR3 protein. The sample has roughly 540,000 distinct CDR3 sequences; around 20% are singletons. These records were also assigned to another study, of T cells expressing NK-cell markers. That paper adds: There were a few donors in whom these clonotypes also led the CD3+CD56-NKG2C+ fraction.

The sample taken for sequencing was CD4+ T cells sorted from blood. The rearrangement joins TRBV12-3 or TRBV12-4 to TRBJ2-1; TRBD1 matches 9 bases. The sequence was collected from a woman between 18 and 30 years old in good health. As DNA, the CDR3 is TGTGCCAGCAGTCCGGGACAGGGCAATGAGCAGTTCTTC. Translating it yields CASSPGQGNEQFF.